The 20 T cell receptor beta chains below all came from one sample that was sequenced in a study of blood T cell repertoires in COVID-19. Assay used: immunoSEQ multiplex PCR; TCRdb lists only in-frame clones, some missing. The sample has about 50,000 clones; about 82% are singletons. The sample taken for sequencing was peripheral blood. The receptor set was obtained from a man of 80 years or more with active COVID-19.

This clone came up a few times. V usage is TRBV19 and J usage is TRBJ1-1; D is perhaps TRBD1 (6 bases). This CDR3 has 13 amino acids. Trimming took 4 bases from V and 3 from J, leaving 9 bases between them. Germline loops: CDR1 LNHDA, CDR2 SQIVND (reference sequence). CDR3 amino acids: CASSRPGDTEAFF. The CDR3 nucleotides are TGTGCCAGTAGTAGGCCAGGGGACACTGAAGCTTTCTTT.

The rearrangement links TRBV18 to TRBJ2-2, with D unresolved. Trimming cost V 2 bases and J 6 bases, with 10 bases left between them. In germline, CDR1 is KGHSH, CDR2 LQKENI. There are 14 residues in the CDR3. For the CDR3, the DNA is TGTGCCAGCTCACCAAGAGGTTCCGCCGGGGAGCTGTTTTTT. It yields the protein CASSPRGSAGELFF.

V gene TRBV5-1 combines with J gene TRBJ1-1; D unresolved. The germline gives CDR1 SGHRS, CDR2 YFSETQ. Between the trimmed V and J ends, which lost 4 bases and 5 bases, there was a span of 15 bases. There are 14 residues in the CDR3. The DNA of the CDR3 is TGCGCCAGCAGCCAATTGCTAGGAGGGACTGAAGCTTTCTTT. Amino acid sequence: CASSQLLGGTEAFF. Full variable domain (rest looked up from reference TRBV5-1 and TRBJ1-1): KAGVTQTPRYLIKTRGQQVTLSCSPISGHRSVSWYQQTPGQGLQFLFEYFSETQRNKGNFPGRFSGRQFSNSRSEMNVSTLELGDSALYLCASSQLLGGTEAFFGQGTRLTVV.

V gene TRBV12-1 combines with J gene TRBJ2-1; TRBD2 is the table's D call and was not checked against the DNA. TRBV12-1 is listed as a pseudogene. CDR3 length: 15 amino acids. The CDR3 coding sequence is TGTGCCAGCAGCTCGACTAGCGGGGGATACAATGAGCAGTTCTTC. Residues: CASSSTSGGYNEQFF.

This rearrangement joins TRBV7-8 to TRBJ2-7; 9 bases map to TRBD1. The germline V gene encodes CDR1 SGHVS and CDR2 FQNEAQ. The CDR3 covers 14 residues. The junction had 5 bases not matched to a gene; V was cut back by 4 bases and J by 4 bases. CDR3: CASSYTGGRYEQYF. CDR3 DNA: TGTGCCAGCAGCTACACAGGGGGCCGGTACGAGCAGTACTTC.

The rearrangement joins TRBV7-2 to TRBJ1-4, with a weak D call TRBD1 (6 bases). The germline V gene encodes CDR1 SGHTA and CDR2 FQGNSA. Between the trimmed V and J ends, which lost 2 bases and 12 bases, there was a span of 13 bases. The CDR3 is 13 residues long. DNA of the CDR3: TGTGCCAGCAGCTTATGGTTTGGGGGCCAACTGTTTTTT. It codes for CASSLWFGGQLFF.

The chain has TRBV28 and TRBJ2-3; 9 bases fit TRBD2. The germline gives CDR1 MDHEN, CDR2 SYDVKM. This CDR3 is built from 16 residues. The J segment lost 5 bases and the V segment lost 6 bases, leaving 12 bases of the junction unmatched. This CDR3 is CASSRPAAGGLDTQYF. CDR3 sequence (DNA): TGTGCCAGCAGCCGGCCCGCGGCGGGAGGGCTAGATACGCAGTATTTT. Full variable domain (missing parts from reference TRBV28 and TRBJ2-3): DVKVTQSSRYLVKRTGEKVFLECVQDMDHENMFWYRQDPGLGLRLIYFSYDVKMKEKGDIPEGYSVSREKKERFSLILESASTNQTSMYLCASSRPAAGGLDTQYFGPGTRLTVL.

The J gene is TRBJ2-7, the V gene TRBV7-2; 9 bases map to TRBD1. The V gene end was trimmed by 5 bases and the J gene end by 4 bases; junction bases not matched to a gene: 9. This CDR3 contains 15 residues. The germline gives CDR1 SGHTA, CDR2 FQGNSA. The CDR3 reads CASSDRDRALYEQYF. The CDR3 nucleotides read TGTGCCAGCAGCGATCGGGACAGGGCCTTATACGAGCAGTACTTC.

J is TRBJ2-7 and V is TRBV4-1; TRBD2 matches 9 bases. The CDR3 sequence is 16 residues long. Germline CDR1 MGHRA, CDR2 YSYEKL. With V trimmed by 1 base and J by 3 bases, 7 bases remained unmatched. The CDR3 DNA is TGCGCCAGCAGCCAAGGTGTAGCGGGAGTTGGCTACGAGCAGTACTTC. It is translated as CASSQGVAGVGYEQYF.

The chain uses TRBV29-1 and TRBJ1-2; TRBD1 is a possible D gene (5 bases). The CDR3 extends over 13 amino acids. The germline V gene encodes CDR1 SQVTM and CDR2 ANQGSEA. V shed 8 bases and J shed 6 bases, with 19 bases lying between them. CDR3 protein: CSIGEGEENGYTF. For the CDR3, the DNA is TGCAGCATAGGAGAAGGGGAGGAAAATGGCTACACCTTC.

This clone has just a few counts. The V gene is TRBV3-1 (or the pseudogene TRBV3-2), the J gene TRBJ2-7; 7 bases match TRBD1. The ends lost 2 bases at V and 7 bases at J; junction bases unmatched: 8. Germline loops: CDR1 LGHDT, CDR2 YNNKEL (reference sequence). CDR3 length equals 14 residues. The CDR3 bases are TGTGCCAGCAGCCAAATCCGGGACAGATCAGAGCAGTACTTC. Its translation is CASSQIRDRSEQYF.

The chain recombines TRBV19 with TRBJ2-7; D possibly corresponds to TRBD1 (6 bases). Germline-derived CDR1 and CDR2 are LNHDA and SQIVND (reference sequence). V lost 3 bases and J lost 3, with 12 bases in between. The CDR3 runs to 14 residues. The CDR3 protein is CASSIQDRFYEQYF. DNA for the CDR3: TGTGCCAGTAGTATCCAGGACAGATTCTACGAGCAGTACTTC. Complete variable domain (other parts from reference TRBV19 and TRBJ2-7): DGGITQSPKYLFRKEGQNVTLSCEQNLNHDAMYWYRQDPGQGLRLIYYSQIVNDFQKGDIAEGYSVSREKKESFPLTVTSAQKNPTAFYLCASSIQDRFYEQYFGPGTRLTVT.

This clone was seen once. CDR3 sequence (DNA): TGTGCCAGTAGTAAACGGGAGCGGAACACCGGGGAGCTGTTTTTT. This gives the protein CASSKRERNTGELFF. The chain couples TRBV19 to TRBJ2-2; tentatively, D is TRBD2 (6 bases). Trimming cost V 4 bases and J 1 base, with 10 bases left between them. The CDR3 loop spans 15 amino acids. Germline V gene lookup returns CDR1 LNHDA and CDR2 SQIVND (reference sequence).

In DNA form, the CDR3 reads TGCAGTCAGAACCTAGACACTGAAGCTTTCTTT. It encodes CSQNLDTEAFF. The chain is built from TRBV20-1 and TRBJ1-1; D not certain. Trimming pared 8 bases from V and 3 bases from J, leaving 10 bases between. Germline-derived CDR1 and CDR2 are DFQATT and SNEGSKA (reference sequence). This CDR3 region has 11 residues.

This clone was observed a single time. The chain joins TRBV5-4 to TRBJ2-2; D is perhaps TRBD1 (6 bases). This CDR3 contains 16 residues. Germline V lookup: CDR1 SGHNT, CDR2 YYREEE (reference sequence). Trimming cost V 3 bases and J 0 bases, with 12 bases left between them. CDR3 amino acids: CASSSDRSSNTGELFF. CDR3 DNA: TGTGCCAGCAGCTCAGACAGGTCTTCGAACACCGGGGAGCTGTTTTTT.

This chain connects TRBV27 to TRBJ2-1; maybe TRBD2 (6 bases). Germline lookup yields CDR1 MNHEY and CDR2 SMNVEV (reference sequence). The CDR3 is 13 residues long. Trimming left V 5 bases short and J 4 bases short, with 9 bases between. CDR3 DNA: TGTGCCAGCAGTCTGGAGGGGTACAATGAGCAGTTCTTC. Its translation: CASSLEGYNEQFF.

J is TRBJ1-2 and V is TRBV18; no firm D call. The germline V and J ends were trimmed by 3 bases and 8 bases, with 10 bases remaining between them. The V gene's germline CDR1 is KGHSH and CDR2 LQKENI. The length of the CDR3 is 12 residues. The CDR3 spells CASSPSRGGYTF. CDR3 bases: TGTGCCAGCTCACCGAGTCGGGGAGGCTACACCTTC.

The chain has TRBV1 and TRBJ2-3; the table's TRBD1 call for D was not verified on the DNA. TRBV1 is a listed pseudogene. The CDR3 is made up of 14 amino acids. The CDR3 sequence: CTRVPGHRTDTQYF. The DNA for the CDR3 is TGCACCAGGGTACCGGGACACCGCACAGATACGCAGTATTTT.

The chain recombines TRBV14 with TRBJ2-5; 12 bases line up with TRBD2. The V and J ends lost 4 bases and 5 bases, in that order; junction bases with no gene match: 8. The CDR3 sequence is 16 residues long. In germline, CDR1 is SGHDN, CDR2 FVKESK. CDR3 loop: CASSRLAGDSQETQYF. The CDR3 DNA reads TGTGCCAGCAGCCGACTAGCGGGAGATTCGCAGGAGACCCAGTACTTC. The full variable domain, rest sourced from reference TRBV14 and TRBJ2-5, is EAGVTQFPSHSVIEKGQTVTLRCDPISGHDNLYWYRRVMGKEIKFLLHFVKESKQDESGMPNNRFLAERTGGTYSTLKVQPAELEDSGVYFCASSRLAGDSQETQYFGPGTRLLVL.

V and J are TRBV30 and TRBJ2-7, with 8 bases lining up with TRBD1. Trimming cost V 1 base and J 4 bases; bases outside gene matches: 6. CDR3 length: 14 amino acids. The germline gives CDR1 GTSNPN, CDR2 SVGIG (reference sequence). CDR3 protein: CAWSADRGLYEQYF. CDR3 nucleotide sequence: TGTGCCTGGAGTGCCGACAGGGGACTTTACGAGCAGTACTTC.